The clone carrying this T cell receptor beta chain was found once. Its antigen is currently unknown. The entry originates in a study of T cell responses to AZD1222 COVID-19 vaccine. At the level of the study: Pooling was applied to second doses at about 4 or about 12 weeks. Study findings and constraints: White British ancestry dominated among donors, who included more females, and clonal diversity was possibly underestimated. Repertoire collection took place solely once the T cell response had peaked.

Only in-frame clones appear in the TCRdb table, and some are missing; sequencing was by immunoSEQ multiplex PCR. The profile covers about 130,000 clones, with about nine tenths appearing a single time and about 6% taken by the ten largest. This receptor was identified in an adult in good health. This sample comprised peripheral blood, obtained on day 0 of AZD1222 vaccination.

Here the CDR3 reads CASTPGTDNQPQHF. CDR3 DNA: TGTGCCAGCACCCCCGGGACCGACAATCAGCCCCAGCATTTT. The V gene is TRBV6-6, the J gene TRBJ1-5; D might be TRBD1 (5 bases). The CDR3 consists of 14 residues. From germline, CDR1 is MNHNY and CDR2 SVGAGI (reference sequence). Between the trimmed V and J ends, which lost 7 bases and 3 bases, there was a span of 13 bases.